Included here is one T cell receptor (beta chain) sequence, with context. This record comes from a study of blood T cell repertoires in COVID-19. Germline loops: CDR1 SNHLY, CDR2 FYNNEI. The CDR3 consists of 15 residues. With 3 bases clipped from V and 6 bases from J, the junction kept 7 bases outside the gene matches. Sequencing used immunoSEQ multiplex PCR; TCRdb keeps in-frame clones, though not all of them. The data show about 200,000 clones, almost 85% seen once. The sample was peripheral blood. The chain uses TRBV2 and TRBJ2-2, with 7 bases fitting TRBD1. This receptor was obtained from a woman aged 35 to 49 with acute or convalescent COVID-19. CDR3: CASSDDRGGAGELFF. CDR3 sequence (DNA): TGTGCCAGCAGTGATGACCGAGGGGGCGCCGGGGAGCTGTTTTTT. The full variable domain, rest sourced from reference TRBV2 and TRBJ2-2, is EPEVTQTPSHQVTQMGQEVILRCVPISNHLYFYWYRQILGQKVEFLVSFYNNEISEKSEIFDDQFSVERPDGSNFTLKIRSTKLEDSAMYFCASSDDRGGAGELFFGEGSRLTVL.